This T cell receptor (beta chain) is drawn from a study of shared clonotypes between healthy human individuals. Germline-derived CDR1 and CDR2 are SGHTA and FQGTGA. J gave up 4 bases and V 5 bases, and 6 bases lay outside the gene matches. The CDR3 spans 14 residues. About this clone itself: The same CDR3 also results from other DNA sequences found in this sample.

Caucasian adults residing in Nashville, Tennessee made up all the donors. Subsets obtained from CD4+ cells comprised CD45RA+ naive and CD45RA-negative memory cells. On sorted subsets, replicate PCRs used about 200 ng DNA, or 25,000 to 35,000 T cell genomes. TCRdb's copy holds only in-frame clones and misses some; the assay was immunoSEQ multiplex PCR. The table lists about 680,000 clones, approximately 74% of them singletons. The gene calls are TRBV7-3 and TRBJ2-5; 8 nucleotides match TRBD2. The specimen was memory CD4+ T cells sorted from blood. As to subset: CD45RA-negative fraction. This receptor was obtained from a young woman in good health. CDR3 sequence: CASSKSGRGETQYF. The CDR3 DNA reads TGTGCCAGCAGCAAGAGCGGGAGAGGAGAGACCCAGTACTTC.